This T cell receptor beta chain was sequenced in a study of PD-1 blockade in classical Hodgkin lymphoma. Described time point: cycle 4 day 1 (C4D1), after five to seven weeks of nivolumab. Autologous stem cell transplantation was followed by relapse in every patient, and brentuximab vedotin exposure varied. Patients reached a best response of complete response, partial response or progressive disease. Repertoires were generated with immunoSEQ multiplex PCR, while TCRdb's copy carries only in-frame clones and drops some. The profile shows about 64,000 clones, just over 90% of them singletons. Trimming removed 8 bases at V and 6 bases at J, with 19 bases between. Germline loops: CDR1 SGHVS, CDR2 FQNEAQ. The CDR3 consists of 15 residues. The table lists this clone with a count of one.

The material sequenced was peripheral blood mononuclear cells (PBMCs), taken before the fourth cycle of nivolumab. The source of this sequence is a human donor with classical Hodgkin lymphoma. This chain links TRBV7-8 with TRBJ2-2; D is undetermined. The CDR3 sequence: CASGLPLSSPGELFF. CDR3 sequence (DNA): TGTGCCAGCGGGTTACCGCTGTCGTCACCCGGGGAGCTGTTTTTT.